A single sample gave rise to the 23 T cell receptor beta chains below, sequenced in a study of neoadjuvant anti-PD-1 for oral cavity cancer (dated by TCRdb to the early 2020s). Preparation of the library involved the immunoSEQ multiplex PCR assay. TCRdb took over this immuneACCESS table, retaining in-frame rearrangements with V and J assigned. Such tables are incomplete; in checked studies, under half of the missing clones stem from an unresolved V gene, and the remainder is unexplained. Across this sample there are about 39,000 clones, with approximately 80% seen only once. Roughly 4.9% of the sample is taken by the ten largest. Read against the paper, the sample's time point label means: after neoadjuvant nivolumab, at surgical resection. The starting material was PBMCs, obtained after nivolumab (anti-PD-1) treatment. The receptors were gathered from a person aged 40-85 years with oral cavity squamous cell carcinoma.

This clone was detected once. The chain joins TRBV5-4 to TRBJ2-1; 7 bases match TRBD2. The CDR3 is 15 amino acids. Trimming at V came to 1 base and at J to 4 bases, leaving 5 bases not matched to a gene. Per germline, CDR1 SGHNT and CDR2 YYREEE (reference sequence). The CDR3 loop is CASSLSERGYNEQFF. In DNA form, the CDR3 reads TGTGCCAGCAGCTTGTCCGAGCGGGGATACAATGAGCAGTTCTTC.

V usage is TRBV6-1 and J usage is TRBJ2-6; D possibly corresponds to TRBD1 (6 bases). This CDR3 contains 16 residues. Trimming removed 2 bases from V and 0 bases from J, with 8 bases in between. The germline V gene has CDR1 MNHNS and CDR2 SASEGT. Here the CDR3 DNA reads TGTGCCAGCAGTGAACAGGGGATCTCTGGGGCCAACGTCCTGACTTTC. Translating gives CASSEQGISGANVLTF.

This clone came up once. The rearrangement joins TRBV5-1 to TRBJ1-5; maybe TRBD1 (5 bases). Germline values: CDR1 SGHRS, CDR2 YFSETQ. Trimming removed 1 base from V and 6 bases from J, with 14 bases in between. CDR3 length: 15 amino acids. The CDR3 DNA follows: TGCGCCAGCAGCTTGATGGGCAGGGCGGGTCAGCCCCAGCATTTT. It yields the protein CASSLMGRAGQPQHF.

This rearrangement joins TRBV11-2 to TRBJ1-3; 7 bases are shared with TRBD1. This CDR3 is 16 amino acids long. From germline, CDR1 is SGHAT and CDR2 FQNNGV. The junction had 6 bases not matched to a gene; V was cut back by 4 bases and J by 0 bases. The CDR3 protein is CASSSQGGASGNTIYF. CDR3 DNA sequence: TGTGCCAGCAGCTCCCAGGGGGGGGCCTCTGGAAACACCATATATTTT.

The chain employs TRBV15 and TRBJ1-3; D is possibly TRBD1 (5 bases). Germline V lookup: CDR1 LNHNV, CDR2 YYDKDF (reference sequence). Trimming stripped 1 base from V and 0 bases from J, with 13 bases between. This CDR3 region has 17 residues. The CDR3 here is CATSRVVTANSGNTIYF. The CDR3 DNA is TGTGCCACCAGCAGAGTAGTGACAGCAAACTCTGGAAACACCATATATTTT.

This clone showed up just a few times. CDR3 bases: TGTGCCAGCAGCTTGGAACTGGACAGGGTCAACACCGGGGAGCTGTTTTTT. Its translation is CASSLELDRVNTGELFF. The V gene is TRBV5-5, the J gene TRBJ2-2, with TRBD1 matching 8 bases. CDR3 length equals 17 residues. Germline CDR1 SGHKS, CDR2 YYEKEE (reference sequence). V lost 0 bases, J lost 2 bases, and 6 bases stayed unmatched.

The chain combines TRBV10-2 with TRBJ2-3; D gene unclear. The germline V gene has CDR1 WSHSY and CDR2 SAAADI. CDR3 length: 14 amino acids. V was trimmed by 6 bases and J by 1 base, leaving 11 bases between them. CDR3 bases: TGCGCCAGCAGAGAGAGGACCGGCACAGATACGCAGTATTTT. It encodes CASRERTGTDTQYF.

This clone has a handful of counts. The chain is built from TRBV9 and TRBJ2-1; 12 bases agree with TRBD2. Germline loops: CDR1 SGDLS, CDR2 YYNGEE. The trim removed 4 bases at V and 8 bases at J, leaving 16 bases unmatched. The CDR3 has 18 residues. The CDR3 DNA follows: TGTGCCAGCAGCCTCCTTTCGACTAGCGGGAGTCCCCAGGATGAGCAGTTCTTC. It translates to CASSLLSTSGSPQDEQFF.

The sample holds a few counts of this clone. CDR3 in DNA: TGTGCCTGGAGTGTATCTCACTCTGGAAACACCATATATTTT. Encoded protein: CAWSVSHSGNTIYF. The chain has TRBV30 and TRBJ1-3; no reliable D call. There are 14 residues in the CDR3. Trimming took 0 bases from V and 0 from J, leaving 6 bases between them. Germline-derived CDR1 and CDR2 are GTSNPN and SVGIG (reference sequence).

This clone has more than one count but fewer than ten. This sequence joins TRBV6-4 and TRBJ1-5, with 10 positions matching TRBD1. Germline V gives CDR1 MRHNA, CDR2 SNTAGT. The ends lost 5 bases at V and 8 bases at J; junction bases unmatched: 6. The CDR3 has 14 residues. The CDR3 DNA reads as TGTGCCAGCAGTAGTGGGACAGGGGTTGAGCCCCAGCATTTT. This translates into CASSSGTGVEPQHF.

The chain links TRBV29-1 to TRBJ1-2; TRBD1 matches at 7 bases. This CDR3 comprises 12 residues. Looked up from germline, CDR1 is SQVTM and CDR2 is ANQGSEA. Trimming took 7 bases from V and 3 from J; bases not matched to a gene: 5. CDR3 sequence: CSGRTGDYGYTF. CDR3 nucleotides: TGCAGCGGAAGAACAGGGGACTATGGCTACACCTTC.

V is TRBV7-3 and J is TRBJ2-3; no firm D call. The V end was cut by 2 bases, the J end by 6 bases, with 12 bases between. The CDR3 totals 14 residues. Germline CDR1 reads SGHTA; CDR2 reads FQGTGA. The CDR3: CASSLSGPPDTQYF. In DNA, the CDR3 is TGTGCCAGCAGCTTATCTGGGCCCCCGGATACGCAGTATTTT.

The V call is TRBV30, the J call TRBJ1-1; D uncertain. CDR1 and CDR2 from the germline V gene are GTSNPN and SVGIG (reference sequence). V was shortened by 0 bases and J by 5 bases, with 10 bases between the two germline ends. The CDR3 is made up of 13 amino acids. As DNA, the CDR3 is TGTGCCTGGAGTGTACAAGGGAGGACTGAAGCTTTCTTT. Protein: CAWSVQGRTEAFF.

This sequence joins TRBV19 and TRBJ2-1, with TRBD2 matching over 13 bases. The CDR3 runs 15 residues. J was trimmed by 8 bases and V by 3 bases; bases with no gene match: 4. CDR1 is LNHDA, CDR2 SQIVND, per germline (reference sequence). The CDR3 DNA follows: TGTGCCAGTAGTATCACTAGCGGGGGGGCCTATGAGCAGTTCTTC. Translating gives CASSITSGGAYEQFF.

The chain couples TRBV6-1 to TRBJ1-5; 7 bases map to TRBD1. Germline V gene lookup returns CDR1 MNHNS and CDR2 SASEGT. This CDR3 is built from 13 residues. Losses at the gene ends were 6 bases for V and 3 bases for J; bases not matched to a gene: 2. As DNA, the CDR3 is TGTGCCAGCAGACAGGGGTCCAATCAGCCCCAGCATTTT. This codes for CASRQGSNQPQHF.

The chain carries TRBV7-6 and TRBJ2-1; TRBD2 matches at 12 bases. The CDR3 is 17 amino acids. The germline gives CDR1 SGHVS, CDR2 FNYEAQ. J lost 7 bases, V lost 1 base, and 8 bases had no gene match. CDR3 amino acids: CASSLEGLAGGPNEQFF. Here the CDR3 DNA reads TGTGCCAGCAGCTTAGAGGGGCTAGCGGGAGGGCCTAATGAGCAGTTCTTC.

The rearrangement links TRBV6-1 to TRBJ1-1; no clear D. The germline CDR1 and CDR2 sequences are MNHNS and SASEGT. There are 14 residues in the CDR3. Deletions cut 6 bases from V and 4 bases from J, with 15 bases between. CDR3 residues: CASRVGDLGTEAFF. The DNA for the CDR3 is TGTGCCAGCAGGGTCGGGGATCTGGGCACTGAAGCTTTCTTT.

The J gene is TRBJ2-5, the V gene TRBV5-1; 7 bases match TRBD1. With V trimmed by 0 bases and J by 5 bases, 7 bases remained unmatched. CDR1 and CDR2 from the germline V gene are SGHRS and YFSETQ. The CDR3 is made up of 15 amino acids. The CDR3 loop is CASSLGRGRSETQYF. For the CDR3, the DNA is TGCGCCAGCAGCTTGGGTAGGGGGCGGAGTGAGACCCAGTACTTC.

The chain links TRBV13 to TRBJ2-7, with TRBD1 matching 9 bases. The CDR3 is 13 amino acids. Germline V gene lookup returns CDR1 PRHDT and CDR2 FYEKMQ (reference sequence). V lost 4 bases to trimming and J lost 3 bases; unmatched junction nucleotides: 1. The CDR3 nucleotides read TGTGCCAGCAGCTCGGACAGGGGCTACGAGCAGTACTTC. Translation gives CASSSDRGYEQYF.

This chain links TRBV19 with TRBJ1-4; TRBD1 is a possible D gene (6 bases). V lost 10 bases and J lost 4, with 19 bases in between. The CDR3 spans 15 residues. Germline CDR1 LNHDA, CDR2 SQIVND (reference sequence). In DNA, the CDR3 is TGTGCCACTACAGGGATCGGACCTGTTAATGAAAAACTGTTTTTT. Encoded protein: CATTGIGPVNEKLFF.

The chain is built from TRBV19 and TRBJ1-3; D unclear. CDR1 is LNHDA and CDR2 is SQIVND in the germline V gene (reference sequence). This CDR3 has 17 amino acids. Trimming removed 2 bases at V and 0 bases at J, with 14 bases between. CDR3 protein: CASSIMAGSSSGNTIYF. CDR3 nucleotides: TGTGCCAGTAGTATAATGGCAGGATCTAGCTCTGGAAACACCATATATTTT.

Here the CDR3 reads CAWSVGGLADNEQFF. The CDR3 DNA reads TGTGCCTGGAGTGTAGGGGGACTAGCGGACAATGAGCAGTTCTTC. This chain links TRBV30 with TRBJ2-1; TRBD2 agrees at 11 bases. The length of the CDR3 is 15 residues. V trimming: 0 bases; J trimming: 5 bases; junction bases outside the gene matches: 3. Germline V gives CDR1 GTSNPN, CDR2 SVGIG (reference sequence).

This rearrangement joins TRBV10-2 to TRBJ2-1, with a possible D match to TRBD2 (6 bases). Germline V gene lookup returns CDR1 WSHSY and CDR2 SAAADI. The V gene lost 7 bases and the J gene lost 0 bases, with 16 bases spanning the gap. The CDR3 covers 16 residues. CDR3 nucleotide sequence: TGCGCCAGCAAGCCGGGAGTCCCCCTCTCCTACAATGAGCAGTTCTTC. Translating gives CASKPGVPLSYNEQFF.